The 11 T cell receptor beta chains listed next were all sequenced from one sample in a study of human versus mouse CDR3 diversity and MHC coevolution. Sequencing used immunoSEQ multiplex PCR; TCRdb keeps in-frame clones, though not all of them. Of about 77,000 clones listed, under 95% are singletons. The specimen sequenced was naive CD4+ T cells from blood. Subset described: CD45RO-negative CD62L-positive naive CD4 T cells. The receptors derive from a person aged 30-69 years in good health.

The chain employs TRBV28 and TRBJ2-7; no clear D. Germline V lookup: CDR1 MDHEN, CDR2 SYDVKM. The CDR3 covers 14 residues. Trimming left V 7 bases short and J 0 bases short, with 13 bases between. Here the CDR3 DNA reads TGTGCCAGCAAGCCCGGCGGTAGCTCCTACGAGCAGTACTTC. Its protein product is CASKPGGSSYEQYF.

The chain combines TRBV2 with TRBJ2-3; a weak D match, TRBD1 (6 bases). CDR3 size: 14 residues. V lost 5 bases to trimming and J lost 0 bases, with 9 bases between them. Germline CDR1 and CDR2: SNHLY and FYNNEI. CDR3: CASSTGTSTDTQYF. In DNA form, the CDR3 reads TGTGCCAGCAGTACCGGGACAAGCACAGATACGCAGTATTTT.

The gene calls are TRBV4-1 and TRBJ2-3; 7 bases line up with TRBD2. Trimming at V came to 1 base and at J to 4 bases, leaving 8 bases not matched to a gene. Germline V gene data show CDR1 as MGHRA and CDR2 as YSYEKL. CDR3 length: 16 amino acids. Written as DNA, the CDR3 is TGCGCCAGCAGCCAAGGGACTAGTGATTCTTCAGATACGCAGTATTTT. Protein sequence: CASSQGTSDSSDTQYF.

This chain links TRBV11-2 with TRBJ2-3; D gene ambiguous. Germline V gene sequence: CDR1 SGHAT, CDR2 FQNNGV. V was cut by 1 base and J by 4 bases, with 9 bases left in between. The CDR3 spans 14 residues. CDR3 sequence reads: CASSLAGIADTQYF. In DNA form, the CDR3 reads TGTGCCAGCAGCTTAGCAGGAATCGCAGATACGCAGTATTTT.

The rearrangement uses TRBV30 and TRBJ2-5; weak D call: TRBD2 (5 bases). Per the germline V gene, CDR1 is GTSNPN and CDR2 is SVGIG (reference sequence). V was shortened by 2 bases and J by 4 bases, with 5 bases between the two germline ends. There are 11 residues in the CDR3. The CDR3 DNA sequence: TGTGCCTGGAGTAGCGGAGAGACCCAGTACTTC. Protein: CAWSSGETQYF. Full variable domain (missing parts from reference TRBV30 and TRBJ2-5): SQTIHQWPATLVQPVGSPLSLECTVEGTSNPNLYWYRQAAGRGLQLLFYSVGIGQISSEVPQNLSASRPQDRQFILSSKKLLLSDSGFYLCAWSSGETQYFGPGTRLLVL.

This chain uses TRBV11-2 with TRBJ2-5; the match to TRBD1 covers 11 bases. Germline lookup yields CDR1 SGHAT and CDR2 FQNNGV. V shed 0 bases, J shed 4 bases, and the junction held 4 bases outside the gene matches. This CDR3 is 16 amino acids long. Written as DNA, the CDR3 is TGTGCCAGCAGCTTAGATCGGGACAGGGGGTTAGAGACCCAGTACTTC. This encodes CASSLDRDRGLETQYF.

CDR3 coding DNA: TGTGCCAGCAGCTTAAAAGGGACAAAGTACAATGAGCAGTTCTTC. Amino acids: CASSLKGTKYNEQFF. The rearrangement uses TRBV13 and TRBJ2-1, with a weak D call TRBD1 (6 bases). Trimming removed 2 bases at V and 4 bases at J, with 12 bases between. Germline V gives CDR1 PRHDT, CDR2 FYEKMQ (reference sequence). This CDR3 spans 15 amino acids.

This chain joins TRBV30 and TRBJ2-7, with 12 bases lining up with TRBD1. The CDR3 runs 15 residues. The junction had 7 bases not matched to a gene; V was cut back by 5 bases and J by 2 bases. Looked up from germline, CDR1 is GTSNPN and CDR2 is SVGIG (reference sequence). The DNA of the CDR3 is TGTGCCTGGGGAGCGGGACAGGGGGCGCCCTACGAGCAGTACTTC. Encoded protein: CAWGAGQGAPYEQYF.

The V call is TRBV5-1, the J call TRBJ2-7, with 14 bases matching TRBD2. The J segment lost 2 bases and the V segment lost 0 bases, leaving 7 bases of the junction unmatched. Germline CDR1 is SGHRS and CDR2 is YFSETQ. This CDR3 contains 18 residues. This chain's CDR3 is CASSLAGTSGGKPYEQYF. CDR3 coding DNA: TGCGCCAGCAGCTTGGCTGGGACTAGCGGGGGCAAACCCTACGAGCAGTACTTC. Drawing the rest from reference TRBV5-1 and TRBJ2-7, the complete variable domain is KAGVTQTPRYLIKTRGQQVTLSCSPISGHRSVSWYQQTPGQGLQFLFEYFSETQRNKGNFPGRFSGRQFSNSRSEMNVSTLELGDSALYLCASSLAGTSGGKPYEQYFGPGTRLTVT.

The rearrangement joins TRBV4-2 to TRBJ1-5; D may be TRBD1 (6 bases). Germline assignment: CDR1 LGHNA and CDR2 YNFKEQ. V lost 0 bases and J lost 4, with 13 bases in between. This CDR3 has 16 amino acids. The CDR3 DNA sequence: TGTGCCAGCAGCCAAGATCAGGGGATGGGGAATCAGCCCCAGCATTTT. Translated, it gives CASSQDQGMGNQPQHF.

The chain carries TRBV6-1 and TRBJ2-2; 8 bases fit TRBD2. The CDR3 has 19 amino acids. Germline CDR1 reads MNHNS; CDR2 reads SASEGT. Trimming removed 0 bases from V and 5 bases from J; junction bases left unmatched: 14. The CDR3 coding sequence is TGTGCCAGCAGTGAAGCCCTGGCCGGATTAGCGGGGAGGACCGGGGAGCTGTTTTTT. This gives the protein CASSEALAGLAGRTGELFF.